Below are 16 T cell receptor beta chains sequenced from a single sample in a study of blood T cells in healthy people across ages. A second PCR, run for roughly 7 to 11 cycles, used a sample-barcoded 5' primer plus a J-beta primer mix. From the 5' RACE reads, TCRdb called clonotypes with MiXCR, one entry per CDR3 protein. The sample consists of some 760,000 distinct CDR3 sequences, roughly 25% of them appearing once. These records were also assigned to another study, of T cells of mothers and their children.

The sample comprised blood. The receptors were sampled from a boy younger than 18 in good health.

Only a few counts were recorded for this clonotype. The V call is TRBV6-6, the J call TRBJ2-2; D remains unclear. V lost 6 bases, J lost 0 bases, and 5 bases lay in between. The germline V gene encodes CDR1 MNHNY and CDR2 SVGAGI (reference sequence). This CDR3 has 13 amino acids. CDR3 in DNA: TGTGCCAGCAGCACTCCGAACACCGGGGAGCTGTTTTTT. Translating it yields CASSTPNTGELFF.

This clonotype was seen repeatedly, ten times or more. The V and J genes are TRBV4-1 and TRBJ1-5; 7 bases match TRBD1. The CDR3 totals 16 residues. Trimming at V came to 2 bases and at J to 1 base, leaving 5 bases not matched to a gene. Germline assignment: CDR1 MGHRA and CDR2 YSYEKL. This chain's CDR3 is CASSQPGTESNQPQHF. As DNA, the CDR3 is TGCGCCAGCAGCCAACCGGGGACAGAGAGCAATCAGCCCCAGCATTTT.

This clonotype was recorded a few times. V is TRBV15 and J is TRBJ2-5; no clear D. This CDR3 region has 13 residues. Germline CDR1 and CDR2: LNHNV and YYDKDF (reference sequence). Trimming removed 0 bases at V and 5 bases at J, with 7 bases between. The CDR3 DNA follows: TGTGCCACCAGCAGAGATGAAGGGGAGACCCAGTACTTC. Its translation is CATSRDEGETQYF.

With respect to this clonotype: A junction boundary mismatches the germline segment, possibly from a read error. The V call is TRBV28, the J call TRBJ2-7; TRBD1 agrees at 7 bases. Germline V CDR1 and CDR2: MDHEN, SYDVKM. This CDR3 contains 16 residues. CDR3 nucleotide sequence: TGTGCCTGCAGCACGGGACAGCTTTCTTCCTCCTACGAGCAGTACTTC. Residues: CACSTGQLSSSYEQYF.

This clonotype was picked up a small number of times. The chain carries TRBV29-1 and TRBJ2-7; a weak D match, TRBD1 (7 bases). The length of the CDR3 is 16 residues. V lost 5 bases to trimming and J lost 3 bases, with 23 bases between them. Germline V lookup: CDR1 SQVTM, CDR2 ANQGSEA. The CDR3 nucleotides read TGCAGCGTTTCACAACTAACAGGGGTGGACTACTACGAGCAGTACTTC. Translated: CSVSQLTGVDYYEQYF.

This chain uses TRBV9 with TRBJ2-6; 7 bases align to TRBD1. Trimming removed 0 bases from V and 2 bases from J; junction bases left unmatched: 8. CDR1 and CDR2 from the germline V gene are SGDLS and YYNGEE. This CDR3 is built from 18 residues. Written as DNA, the CDR3 is TGTGCCAGCAGCGTAGATCTAACAGGGGCGGCTGGGGCCAACGTCCTGACTTTC. Its translation is CASSVDLTGAAGANVLTF.

The table lists this clonotype with many counts. The genes are TRBV18 and TRBJ2-1; 7 bases are a match to TRBD1. Germline V gene lookup returns CDR1 KGHSH and CDR2 LQKENI. The CDR3 consists of 12 residues. V was clipped by 6 bases and J by 6 bases; unmatched bases: 2. The CDR3 sequence: CASSAGGNEQFF. The CDR3 nucleotides read TGTGCCAGCTCCGCAGGGGGCAATGAGCAGTTCTTC.

This clonotype was counted between two and nine times. This chain joins TRBV28 and TRBJ1-5; the D is unclear. CDR1 and CDR2 from the germline V gene are MDHEN and SYDVKM. The CDR3 runs 15 residues. V lost 2 bases to trimming and J lost 3 bases, with 11 bases between them. The CDR3 DNA reads TGTGCCAGCAGTTTAGCGGGGAGTTACAATCAGCCCCAGCATTTT. Its protein is CASSLAGSYNQPQHF.

The genes are TRBV29-1 and TRBJ2-3, with TRBD2 matching 7 bases. This CDR3 has 15 residues. CDR1 is SQVTM and CDR2 is ANQGSEA in the germline V gene. V lost 6 bases, J lost 1 base, and 10 bases stayed unmatched. The CDR3 region is CSVVPVAGRTDTQYF. DNA of the CDR3: TGCAGCGTCGTTCCGGTAGCGGGCCGCACAGATACGCAGTATTTT.

This chain uses TRBV29-1 with TRBJ2-7, with 9 bases aligning to TRBD1. V was pared by 4 bases and J by 5 bases, with 6 bases of the junction left unmatched. This CDR3 has 13 residues. Germline V gene lookup returns CDR1 SQVTM and CDR2 ANQGSEA. As DNA, the CDR3 is TGCAGCGTTGGTGGGACAGGGTTCGACGAGCAGTACTTC. Protein sequence: CSVGGTGFDEQYF.

In its sample, this clonotype was seen a few times. V and J are TRBV19 and TRBJ1-2; a weak D match, TRBD1 (5 bases). CDR1 is LNHDA, CDR2 SQIVND, per germline (reference sequence). V shed 2 bases and J shed 2 bases, with 15 bases lying between them. The CDR3 contains 16 residues. The CDR3, as DNA: TGTGCCAGTAGTATACAGGACACATTCTTCAACTATGGCTACACCTTC. This encodes CASSIQDTFFNYGYTF.

CDR3 region: CASRLDISTNEKLFF. The DNA of the CDR3 is TGTGCCAGCAGGTTGGACATTTCAACTAATGAAAAACTGTTTTTT. V and J are TRBV27 and TRBJ1-4; D might be TRBD1 (5 bases). The CDR3 is 15 amino acids. Germline loops: CDR1 MNHEY, CDR2 SMNVEV (reference sequence). V lost 6 bases to trimming and J lost 0 bases, with 11 bases between them. The whole variable domain, remainder taken from reference TRBV27 and TRBJ1-4, is EAQVTQNPRYLITVTGKKLTVTCSQNMNHEYMSWYRQDPGLGLRQIYYSMNVEVTDKGDVPEGYKVSRKEKRNFPLILESPSPNQTSLYFCASRLDISTNEKLFFGSGTQLSVL.

This clonotype has more than one count but fewer than ten. The chain uses TRBV28 and TRBJ2-5; 7 bases map to TRBD2. The CDR3 covers 20 residues. Germline V gene data show CDR1 as MDHEN and CDR2 as SYDVKM. The V and J ends lost 6 bases and 4 bases, in that order; junction bases with no gene match: 26. The CDR3, as DNA: TGTGCCAGCAGCCCACAGTTTGTGTATCTAGCGGCCTCGGGAGGAGAGACCCAGTACTTC. It encodes CASSPQFVYLAASGGETQYF.

The chain is built from TRBV20-1 and TRBJ1-2; D is undetermined. CDR3 size: 16 residues. V was shortened by 0 bases and J by 2 bases, with 16 bases between the two germline ends. The germline V gene encodes CDR1 DFQATT and CDR2 SNEGSKA (reference sequence). CDR3 in amino acids: CSARDPRVGENYGYTF. The CDR3 bases are TGCAGTGCTAGAGATCCTCGGGTTGGGGAAAACTATGGCTACACCTTC.

This clonotype was recorded a few times. CDR3 sequence: CASRLLGTGREGTQYF. As DNA, the CDR3 is TGTGCCAGCAGACTCCTTGGGACAGGGAGGGAAGGGACCCAGTACTTC. J is TRBJ2-5 and V is TRBV27, with 9 bases lining up with TRBD1. CDR1 MNHEY and CDR2 SMNVEV come from the germline V gene (reference sequence). The CDR3 runs to 16 residues. V trimming: 6 bases; J trimming: 7 bases; junction bases outside the gene matches: 15.

This rearrangement joins TRBV4-2 to TRBJ2-3, with unresolved D. This CDR3 has 16 amino acids. Germline V gives CDR1 LGHNA, CDR2 YNFKEQ. Between the trimmed V and J ends, which lost 1 base and 1 base, there was a span of 12 bases. The CDR3 reads CASSQVAVGGTDTQYF. DNA for the CDR3: TGTGCCAGCAGCCAAGTCGCGGTTGGGGGCACAGATACGCAGTATTTT.